The 20 T cell receptor beta chains below all came from one sample that was sequenced in a study of CD8 T cells in Susac syndrome (dated by TCRdb to the late 2010s). Library prep was done by the immunoSEQ multiplex PCR assay. RNA was extracted with the RNeasy kit and roughly 0.45 to 1 ug was reverse transcribed using random hexamers. TCRdb cleaned the public reads at Q25 with fastp, built clones with MiXCR and kept in-frame beta chains. Identical CDR3 proteins give one entry, which carries the most common genes and DNA. The sample table holds 120,000 to 150,000 distinct CDR3 sequences, of which nearly 95% were seen once. In total, the top ten clones hold approximately 0.25% of the sample. The sample taken for sequencing was CD8+ T cells from PBMCs. These receptors all stem from a human donor in good health.

The DNA of the CDR3 is TGTGCCAGCAGCTTATTTCCGGGACGCTCCTACAATGAGCAGTTCTTC. Protein product: CASSLFPGRSYNEQFF. The chain uses TRBV11-2 and TRBJ2-1; D possibly matches TRBD1 or TRBD2 (5 bases each). The germline gives CDR1 SGHAT, CDR2 FQNNGV. The CDR3 is 16 amino acids. V was pared by 2 bases and J by 0 bases, with 11 bases between.

The genes are TRBV6-2 or TRBV6-3 and TRBJ1-4; D uncertain. The CDR3 consists of 16 residues. With 5 bases removed from V and 0 bases from J, the gap between germline ends came to 13 bases. Germline values: CDR1 MNHEY, CDR2 SVGEGT. The CDR3 here is CASSTSHLATNEKLFF. DNA of the CDR3: TGTGCCAGCAGTACCTCACACCTTGCAACTAATGAAAAACTGTTTTTT.

This chain links TRBV4-3 with TRBJ1-5; the D is unclear. The CDR3 is 14 amino acids. V gave up 3 bases and J gave up 8 bases, with 14 bases separating them. In germline, CDR1 is LGHNA, CDR2 YSLEER. The CDR3 DNA follows: TGCGCCAGCAGCCAGGAGCTCAGCGGCGAGCCCCAGCATTTT. Protein product: CASSQELSGEPQHF.

This clonotype was counted only a few times. The genes are TRBV6-1 and TRBJ2-5; D might be TRBD2 (5 bases). The V gene lost 6 bases and the J gene lost 5 bases, with 22 bases spanning the gap. Germline V gives CDR1 MNHNS, CDR2 SASEGT. The CDR3 runs 16 residues. As DNA, the CDR3 is TGTGCCAGCAGCCTAACGGCCCCTAGAAGCGGTGAGACCCAGTACTTC. Its protein product is CASSLTAPRSGETQYF.

As for this clonotype: One end of the junction does not line up with germline, which may come from a read error. The rearrangement joins TRBV19 to TRBJ2-1; D is unresolved. CDR1 is LNHDA and CDR2 is SQIVND in the germline V gene (reference sequence). This CDR3 has 14 residues. The CDR3 bases are TGTGCCAGTAGGATAGCAGCAGGATCATATGAGCAGTTCTTC. It is translated as CASRIAAGSYEQFF.

The chain is built from TRBV7-2 and TRBJ2-1; 11 nucleotides match TRBD2. The V gene's germline CDR1 is SGHTA and CDR2 FQGNSA. The CDR3 runs to 18 residues. With 1 base clipped from V and 5 bases from J, the junction kept 10 bases outside the gene matches. CDR3 in amino acids: CASSLDTSGSMMDNEQFF. The CDR3 coding sequence is TGTGCCAGCAGCTTAGATACTAGCGGGAGTATGATGGACAATGAGCAGTTCTTC.

The V gene is TRBV27, the J gene TRBJ2-7, with a weak D call TRBD2 (6 bases). V dropped 4 bases and J dropped 9 bases, with 19 bases sitting between them. The CDR3 extends over 14 amino acids. CDR1 is MNHEY and CDR2 is SMNVEV in the germline V gene (reference sequence). CDR3 in DNA: TGTGCCAGCAGTTATATGGGAGGAACCGGTTGGCAGTACTTC. Translated: CASSYMGGTGWQYF.

The V and J genes are TRBV6-5 and TRBJ1-2; D perhaps matches TRBD1 (5 bases). V was shortened by 2 bases and J by 0 bases, with 7 bases between the two germline ends. This CDR3 comprises 14 residues. Germline-derived CDR1 and CDR2 are MNHEY and SVGAGI. The CDR3 loop reads CASSYGAANYGYTF. Here the CDR3 DNA reads TGTGCCAGCAGTTACGGGGCTGCTAACTATGGCTACACCTTC.

This clonotype was seen once. The chain combines TRBV3-1 with TRBJ2-2; no reliable D call. The CDR3 consists of 15 residues. Trimming left V 0 bases short and J 5 bases short, with 10 bases between. Per the germline V gene, CDR1 is LGHDT and CDR2 is YNNKEL (reference sequence). CDR3 in amino acids: CASSQEERWTGELFF. CDR3 nucleotides: TGTGCCAGCAGCCAAGAAGAACGGTGGACCGGGGAGCTGTTTTTT.

The chain links TRBV7-8 to TRBJ2-3; 9 bases line up with TRBD2. Germline trimming cut 1 base from V and 8 bases from J; bases unmatched to any gene: 4. CDR3 length equals 14 residues. Germline CDR1 reads SGHVS; CDR2 reads FQNEAQ. The CDR3 spells CASSLGSGSGTQYF. The CDR3 DNA is TGTGCCAGCAGCTTAGGTAGCGGGAGCGGTACGCAGTATTTT. Variable domain in full (rest from reference TRBV7-8 and TRBJ2-3): GAGVSQSPRYKVAKRGQDVALRCDPISGHVSLFWYQQALGQGPEFLTYFQNEAQLDKSGLPSDRFFAERPEGSVSTLKIQRTQQEDSAVYLCASSLGSGSGTQYFGPGTRLTVL.

This chain connects TRBV20-1 to TRBJ2-1; a possible D gene is TRBD2 (6 bases). The CDR3 is made up of 16 amino acids. Trimming left V 6 bases short and J 5 bases short, with 23 bases between. Germline assignment: CDR1 DFQATT and CDR2 SNEGSKA (reference sequence). CDR3 loop: CSAMRIRLAAHNEQFF. Written as DNA, the CDR3 is TGCAGTGCCATGAGGATCCGGTTAGCGGCCCACAATGAGCAGTTCTTC.

This clonotype showed up just once. This chain links TRBV29-1 with TRBJ2-7; D might be TRBD2 (6 bases). Trimming took off 7 bases at V and 0 bases at J, with 22 bases between the two ends. CDR3 length: 16 residues. The germline V gene has CDR1 SQVTM and CDR2 ANQGSEA. The CDR3: CSATGIGGFPSYEQYF. Here the CDR3 DNA reads TGCAGCGCTACTGGGATCGGAGGGTTCCCCTCCTACGAGCAGTACTTC.

This chain uses TRBV4-1 with TRBJ2-5, with D tentatively TRBD1 (5 bases). V lost 6 bases and J 1 base, leaving 6 bases between the germline ends. Germline V gene lookup returns CDR1 MGHRA and CDR2 YSYEKL. This CDR3 spans 12 amino acids. CDR3 residues: CASSQGQETQYF. CDR3 sequence (DNA): TGCGCCAGCAGTCAGGGCCAAGAGACCCAGTACTTC.

The chain joins TRBV14 to TRBJ2-5; 7 bases fit TRBD2. V gave up 0 bases and J gave up 4 bases; unmatched junction bases: 8. This CDR3 spans 16 amino acids. Germline V gives CDR1 SGHDN, CDR2 FVKESK. The CDR3 here is CASSQDLEAGLETQYF. The CDR3 bases are TGTGCCAGCAGCCAAGATCTAGAAGCGGGATTAGAGACCCAGTACTTC. The whole variable domain, remainder taken from reference TRBV14 and TRBJ2-5, is EAGVTQFPSHSVIEKGQTVTLRCDPISGHDNLYWYRRVMGKEIKFLLHFVKESKQDESGMPNNRFLAERTGGTYSTLKVQPAELEDSGVYFCASSQDLEAGLETQYFGPGTRLLVL.

There are a few counts of this clonotype. V is TRBV7-9 and J is TRBJ2-5; D is possibly TRBD2 (6 bases). CDR3 length: 14 amino acids. Germline values: CDR1 SEHNR, CDR2 FQNEAQ (reference sequence). The V end lost 4 bases, the J end lost 5 bases, and 14 bases lay between the germline ends. CDR3 protein: CASSSGTGRETQYF. Here the CDR3 DNA reads TGTGCCAGCAGCTCCGGGACTGGCCGGGAGACCCAGTACTTC. The full variable domain, its missing parts supplied by reference TRBV7-9 and TRBJ2-5, is DTGVSQNPRHKITKRGQNVTFRCDPISEHNRLYWYRQTLGQGPEFLTYFQNEAQLEKSRLLSDRFSAERPKGSFSTLEIQRTEQGDSAMYLCASSSGTGRETQYFGPGTRLLVL.

V and J are TRBV4-3 and TRBJ2-1; D may be TRBD1 or TRBD2 (6 bases each). CDR1 and CDR2 from the germline V gene are LGHNA and YSLEER. The CDR3 totals 15 residues. V was cut by 2 bases and J by 0 bases, with 8 bases left in between. CDR3 sequence (DNA): TGCGCCAGCAGCCAAAAGGGGGGCTCCTACAATGAGCAGTTCTTC. This codes for CASSQKGGSYNEQFF.

The J gene is TRBJ2-2, the V gene TRBV5-6; 7 nucleotides line up with TRBD2. V dropped 3 bases and J dropped 8; count of bases not matched to a gene: 1. The CDR3 sequence is 12 residues long. Germline V lookup: CDR1 SGHDT, CDR2 YYEEEE. The CDR3 DNA sequence: TGTGCCAGCAGCTGGACTAGAGGGGAGCTGTTTTTT. This encodes CASSWTRGELFF. Full variable domain (rest looked up from reference TRBV5-6 and TRBJ2-2): DAGVTQSPTHLIKTRGQQVTLRCSPKSGHDTVSWYQQALGQGPQFIFQYYEEEERQRGNFPDRFSGHQFPNYSSELNVNALLLGDSALYLCASSWTRGELFFGEGSRLTVL.

This clonotype was detected only a few times. The chain recombines TRBV11-3 with TRBJ2-7, with 7 positions matching TRBD1. This CDR3 has 13 residues. Germline V CDR1 and CDR2: SGHNT, YENEEA. Germline trimming cut 2 bases from V and 3 bases from J; bases unmatched to any gene: 1. CDR3: CASSLRTGYEQYF. Here the CDR3 DNA reads TGTGCCAGCAGCTTAAGGACAGGCTACGAGCAGTACTTC.

The rearrangement links TRBV28 to TRBJ2-7; TRBD2 aligns across 14 bases. The CDR3 is 15 residues long. V shed 4 bases, J shed 5 bases, and the junction held 4 bases outside the gene matches. Per the germline V gene, CDR1 is MDHEN and CDR2 is SYDVKM. The CDR3 sequence: CASSSRLAGGNEQYF. Written as DNA, the CDR3 is TGTGCCAGCAGTTCGCGACTAGCGGGAGGGAACGAGCAGTACTTC.

The V gene is TRBV30, the J gene TRBJ2-7; TRBD1 matches at 8 bases. The CDR3 runs to 13 residues. In germline, CDR1 is GTSNPN, CDR2 SVGIG (reference sequence). With V trimmed by 3 bases and J by 3 bases, 4 bases remained unmatched. CDR3 DNA sequence: TGTGCCTGGAGGGACAGGGATTTCTACGAGCAGTACTTC. Its translation is CAWRDRDFYEQYF.